One and the same sample provided the 29 T cell receptor beta chains below, sequenced in a study of T cells in localized non-small cell lung cancer. Clones were read by immunoSEQ multiplex PCR, and TCRdb kept only the in-frame ones, dropping some. This sample has 35,000 to 40,000 clones; 75% to 90% occur once, and the top ten carry 2.5% to 3.5%. The sequenced sample was peripheral blood, obtained before any cancer treatment. The receptors originated from a woman between 35 and 75 years old with stage I lung adenocarcinoma.

The J gene is TRBJ2-7, the V gene TRBV14; the D gene is possibly TRBD1 (5 bases). From germline, CDR1 is SGHDN and CDR2 FVKESK. The CDR3 extends over 13 amino acids. With 1 base removed from V and 3 bases from J, the gap between germline ends came to 7 bases. This chain's CDR3 is CASSQGRVYEQYF. CDR3 sequence (DNA): TGTGCCAGCAGCCAAGGCAGGGTCTACGAGCAGTACTTC.

This sequence joins TRBV5-6 and TRBJ1-5, with a tentative D call TRBD1 (5 bases). The V gene lost 0 bases and the J gene lost 4 bases, with 14 bases spanning the gap. The CDR3 covers 16 residues. Per germline, CDR1 SGHDT and CDR2 YYEEEE. CDR3 sequence: CASSLVGGTGNQPQHF. In nucleotides, the CDR3 is TGTGCCAGCAGCTTGGTCGGGGGTACGGGAAATCAGCCCCAGCATTTT.

The chain links TRBV5-8 to TRBJ2-3; 7 nucleotides line up with TRBD2. The germline CDR1 and CDR2 sequences are SGHTS and YDEGEE. V lost 3 bases to trimming and J lost 5 bases; unmatched junction nucleotides: 12. This CDR3 contains 16 residues. The CDR3: CASSSGTTTNQDTQYF. For the CDR3, the DNA is TGTGCCAGCAGCTCCGGGACTACTACAAACCAAGATACGCAGTATTTT.

The genes are TRBV7-6 and TRBJ1-4; possible D gene TRBD1, 5 bases. Germline CDR1 is SGHVS and CDR2 is FNYEAQ. CDR3 length equals 15 residues. V was pared by 5 bases and J by 6 bases, with 16 bases between. The DNA for the CDR3 is TGTGCCAGCAGCCCGACCGGGACCAGAGATGAAAAACTGTTTTTT. It specifies CASSPTGTRDEKLFF.

This clone was seen only a few times. The chain combines TRBV7-8 with TRBJ2-7; D possibly corresponds to TRBD1 (5 bases). The V end lost 7 bases, the J end lost 0 bases, and 19 bases lay between the germline ends. The CDR3 extends over 16 amino acids. Germline V gene sequence: CDR1 SGHVS, CDR2 FQNEAQ. The DNA of the CDR3 is TGTGCCAGCACCACTGGGGCAGGCCCGTTCTCCTACGAGCAGTACTTC. Translated: CASTTGAGPFSYEQYF. Full variable domain (rest looked up from reference TRBV7-8 and TRBJ2-7): GAGVSQSPRYKVAKRGQDVALRCDPISGHVSLFWYQQALGQGPEFLTYFQNEAQLDKSGLPSDRFFAERPEGSVSTLKIQRTQQEDSAVYLCASTTGAGPFSYEQYFGPGTRLTVT.

The chain combines TRBV6-6 with TRBJ1-1; D is perhaps TRBD1 (5 bases). The germline V gene encodes CDR1 MNHNY and CDR2 SVGAGI (reference sequence). V was cut by 9 bases and J by 1 base, with 9 bases left in between. CDR3 length: 12 amino acids. The CDR3 protein is CASNQGNTEAFF. CDR3 nucleotide sequence: TGTGCCAGTAACCAGGGGAACACTGAAGCTTTCTTT.

The CDR3 loop is CASSVAGAFTIQYF. DNA of the CDR3: TGTGCCAGCAGTGTAGCGGGAGCCTTCACCATTCAGTACTTC. J is TRBJ2-4 and V is TRBV27, with 9 positions matching TRBD2. The length of the CDR3 is 14 residues. J gave up 9 bases and V 5 bases, and 8 bases lay outside the gene matches. The germline gives CDR1 MNHEY, CDR2 SMNVEV (reference sequence).

The gene calls are TRBV9 and TRBJ2-7; 7 bases are shared with TRBD1. The CDR3 spans 14 residues. Germline lookup yields CDR1 SGDLS and CDR2 YYNGEE. The V gene end was trimmed by 1 base and the J gene end by 2 bases; junction bases not matched to a gene: 3. The CDR3 loop is CASSVLGTAYEQYF. CDR3 sequence (DNA): TGTGCCAGCAGCGTACTGGGGACAGCCTACGAGCAGTACTTC.

The sample holds a few counts of this clone. This rearrangement joins TRBV18 to TRBJ1-1; 8 positions match TRBD1. The ends lost 3 bases at V and 4 bases at J; junction bases unmatched: 1. Germline V gene data show CDR1 as KGHSH and CDR2 as LQKENI. The CDR3 totals 13 residues. DNA of the CDR3: TGTGCCAGCTCACCTGGGACAGGCACTGAAGCTTTCTTT. This gives the protein CASSPGTGTEAFF.

By its share, this clone is medium-sized. Within the sample, other DNA sequences also encode this same CDR3. The chain joins TRBV5-1 to TRBJ2-1; D perhaps matches TRBD2 (5 bases). The ends were cut back, 4 bases at V and 4 bases at J, with 18 bases in the middle. Germline values: CDR1 SGHRS, CDR2 YFSETQ. This CDR3 is built from 16 residues. The chain's CDR3 is CASSLLGGPLYNEQFF. The CDR3 region has the DNA TGCGCCAGCAGCCTCCTGGGCGGGCCCCTATACAATGAGCAGTTCTTC.

The chain is built from TRBV4-1 and TRBJ1-5; D is unclear. The V end was cut by 0 bases, the J end by 7 bases, with 10 bases between. Germline V gene lookup returns CDR1 MGHRA and CDR2 YSYEKL. The CDR3 covers 14 residues. In DNA, the CDR3 is TGCGCCAGCAGCCAAGATGGGAATCTACAGCCCCAGCATTTT. Translated: CASSQDGNLQPQHF.

In DNA form, the CDR3 reads TGTGCCAGCAGTGAAGACAGGGTGGACACCGGGGAGCTGTTTTTT. Translated, it gives CASSEDRVDTGELFF. The chain uses TRBV2 and TRBJ2-2; TRBD1 might be the D (6 bases). The CDR3 consists of 15 residues. The V gene's germline CDR1 is SNHLY and CDR2 FYNNEI. The V end was cut by 1 base, the J end by 3 bases, with 9 bases between.

The rearrangement joins TRBV7-2 to TRBJ1-5; possibly TRBD1 for D (6 bases). The CDR3 has 17 residues. V lost 3 bases, J lost 6 bases, and 21 bases lay in between. Germline V gene lookup returns CDR1 SGHTA and CDR2 FQGNSA. The CDR3 loop reads CASSLGRGRGAGQPQHF. The CDR3 DNA reads as TGTGCCAGCAGCTTGGGCAGGGGAAGGGGAGCGGGTCAGCCCCAGCATTTT.

In this sample, this clone turned up a few times. The V and J genes are TRBV5-6 and TRBJ2-7, with 8 bases identical to TRBD2. This CDR3 is 13 amino acids long. Trimming cost V 2 bases and J 2 bases; bases outside gene matches: 0. CDR1 is SGHDT, CDR2 YYEEEE, per germline. CDR3 bases: TGTGCCAGCAGCTTTAGCGGGACCTACGAGCAGTACTTC. It specifies CASSFSGTYEQYF.

This chain connects TRBV6-5 to TRBJ1-3; D gene uncertain. Germline loops: CDR1 MNHEY, CDR2 SVGAGI. V was trimmed by 9 bases and J by 0 bases, leaving 12 bases between them. The CDR3 contains 14 residues. CDR3 DNA sequence: TGTGCCAGTCGATCACAGAGCTCTGGAAACACCATATATTTT. Residues: CASRSQSSGNTIYF.

This clone was counted a few times. The chain joins TRBV6-1 to TRBJ1-2; a weak D match, TRBD1 (5 bases). V was trimmed by 7 bases and J by 0 bases, leaving 15 bases between them. Germline CDR1 reads MNHNS; CDR2 reads SASEGT. The CDR3 consists of 15 residues. In nucleotides, the CDR3 is TGTGCCAGCACCTCTGGGGGTACAGCTAACTATGGCTACACCTTC. Translating gives CASTSGGTANYGYTF.

The chain recombines TRBV7-2 with TRBJ1-5; D gene unclear. Trimming took 5 bases from V and 0 from J, leaving 8 bases between them. This CDR3 region has 14 residues. Germline V gene lookup returns CDR1 SGHTA and CDR2 FQGNSA. This CDR3 is CASSPPGSNQPQHF. The CDR3 DNA reads TGTGCCAGCAGCCCCCCCGGTAGCAATCAGCCCCAGCATTTT. Complete variable domain (other parts from reference TRBV7-2 and TRBJ1-5): GAGVSQSPSNKVTEKGKDVELRCDPISGHTALYWYRQSLGQGLEFLIYFQGNSAPDKSGLPSDRFSAERTGGSVSTLTIQRTQQEDSAVYLCASSPPGSNQPQHFGDGTRLSIL.

This clone occurred once. The chain combines TRBV28 with TRBJ1-5; a possible D gene is TRBD1 (5 bases). Trimming removed 10 bases from V and 7 bases from J, with 17 bases in between. This CDR3 region has 13 residues. Looked up from germline, CDR1 is MDHEN and CDR2 is SYDVKM. The CDR3 sequence is CAISDDRGQPQHF. CDR3 in DNA: TGTGCCATTTCGGACGACCGGGGCCAGCCCCAGCATTTT.

This clone was detected only a few times. V gene TRBV7-9 combines with J gene TRBJ1-4; D not certain. The ends were cut back, 3 bases at V and 0 bases at J, with 11 bases in the middle. This CDR3 is 16 amino acids long. From germline, CDR1 is SEHNR and CDR2 FQNEAQ (reference sequence). The CDR3 nucleotides read TGTGCCAGCAGCTTGTCTATACGGGCAACTAATGAAAAACTGTTTTTT. Protein sequence: CASSLSIRATNEKLFF.

V gene TRBV5-8 combines with J gene TRBJ1-5, with D uncertain. The length of the CDR3 is 15 residues. V lost 6 bases and J lost 3, with 16 bases in between. Germline loops: CDR1 SGHTS, CDR2 YDEGEE. The CDR3 here is CASTLRGLFNQPQHF. In DNA, the CDR3 is TGTGCCAGCACCCTACGCGGTCTTTTCAATCAGCCCCAGCATTTT.

J is TRBJ1-2 and V is TRBV30; no clear D. The germline V gene encodes CDR1 GTSNPN and CDR2 SVGIG (reference sequence). The CDR3 length is 14 residues. Trimming took off 0 bases at V and 4 bases at J, with 12 bases between the two ends. The CDR3 loop is CAWSVDPSGYGYTF. CDR3 in DNA: TGTGCCTGGAGTGTGGACCCATCGGGCTATGGCTACACCTTC.

The chain joins TRBV7-2 to TRBJ2-1; 11 positions match TRBD2. The CDR3 runs to 17 residues. Germline CDR1 is SGHTA and CDR2 is FQGNSA. Trimming removed 4 bases from V and 2 bases from J; junction bases left unmatched: 7. CDR3 in DNA: TGTGCCAGCAGCTCCGGTAGCGGGAGGGCAGCCTACAATGAGCAGTTCTTC. It specifies CASSSGSGRAAYNEQFF. Full variable domain (remainder filled in from reference TRBV7-2 and TRBJ2-1): GAGVSQSPSNKVTEKGKDVELRCDPISGHTALYWYRQSLGQGLEFLIYFQGNSAPDKSGLPSDRFSAERTGGSVSTLTIQRTQQEDSAVYLCASSSGSGRAAYNEQFFGPGTRLTVL.

The genes are TRBV5-6 and TRBJ2-1; possibly TRBD2 for D (6 bases). There are 13 residues in the CDR3. Per germline, CDR1 SGHDT and CDR2 YYEEEE. V was trimmed by 6 bases and J by 10 bases, leaving 17 bases between them. CDR3 nucleotide sequence: TGTGCCAGCACCAATACCGGTCGGGGGGAGCAGTTCTTC. This encodes CASTNTGRGEQFF.

This chain uses TRBV9 with TRBJ1-4; possibly TRBD1 for D (5 bases). Germline V gene lookup returns CDR1 SGDLS and CDR2 YYNGEE. Trimming shortened V by 3 bases and J by 6 bases, and 18 bases separated the two germline ends. The CDR3 runs to 16 residues. The CDR3 spells CASSARVGTGDEKLFF. CDR3 sequence (DNA): TGTGCCAGCAGCGCCCGGGTTGGGACGGGGGATGAAAAACTGTTTTTT.

The chain joins TRBV5-1 to TRBJ2-5; 7 bases agree with TRBD1. The CDR3 totals 12 residues. V shed 4 bases and J 3 bases; nucleotides not matched to a gene: 0. Germline CDR1 SGHRS, CDR2 YFSETQ. The CDR3 nucleotides are TGCGCCAGCAGCCAGGGGGAAGAGACCCAGTACTTC. Residues: CASSQGEETQYF.

This chain uses TRBV5-1 with TRBJ1-1; unclear D gene. CDR3 length equals 13 residues. From germline, CDR1 is SGHRS and CDR2 YFSETQ. Trimming removed 3 bases at V and 2 bases at J, with 8 bases between. Written as DNA, the CDR3 is TGCGCCAGCAGCTCATACCAAAACACTGAAGCTTTCTTT. This sequence encodes CASSSYQNTEAFF.

The chain has TRBV2 and TRBJ2-4, with a tentative D call TRBD2 (6 bases). This CDR3 is built from 14 residues. The ends were cut back, 7 bases at V and 6 bases at J, with 16 bases in the middle. From germline, CDR1 is SNHLY and CDR2 FYNNEI. CDR3 DNA: TGTGCCAGCACCCCAATACCGGGACTAAACATTCAGTACTTC. Translation gives CASTPIPGLNIQYF.

The chain is built from TRBV14 and TRBJ2-7; D is unresolved. Germline V gene data show CDR1 as SGHDN and CDR2 as FVKESK. Trimming stripped 0 bases from V and 1 base from J, with 10 bases between. The CDR3 has 15 residues. The CDR3 protein is CASSQDSLRSYEQYF. The CDR3 nucleotides are TGTGCCAGCAGCCAAGACTCGTTGCGTTCCTACGAGCAGTACTTC. Drawing the rest from reference TRBV14 and TRBJ2-7, the complete variable domain is EAGVTQFPSHSVIEKGQTVTLRCDPISGHDNLYWYRRVMGKEIKFLLHFVKESKQDESGMPNNRFLAERTGGTYSTLKVQPAELEDSGVYFCASSQDSLRSYEQYFGPGTRLTVT.

The chain couples TRBV27 to TRBJ2-1; possibly TRBD1 or TRBD2 for D (5 bases each). This CDR3 has 12 amino acids. Trimming removed 5 bases at V and 9 bases at J, with 11 bases between. CDR1 is MNHEY and CDR2 is SMNVEV in the germline V gene (reference sequence). In DNA form, the CDR3 reads TGTGCCAGCAGTCAGTGGGGGATTGAGCAGTTCTTC. This codes for CASSQWGIEQFF.